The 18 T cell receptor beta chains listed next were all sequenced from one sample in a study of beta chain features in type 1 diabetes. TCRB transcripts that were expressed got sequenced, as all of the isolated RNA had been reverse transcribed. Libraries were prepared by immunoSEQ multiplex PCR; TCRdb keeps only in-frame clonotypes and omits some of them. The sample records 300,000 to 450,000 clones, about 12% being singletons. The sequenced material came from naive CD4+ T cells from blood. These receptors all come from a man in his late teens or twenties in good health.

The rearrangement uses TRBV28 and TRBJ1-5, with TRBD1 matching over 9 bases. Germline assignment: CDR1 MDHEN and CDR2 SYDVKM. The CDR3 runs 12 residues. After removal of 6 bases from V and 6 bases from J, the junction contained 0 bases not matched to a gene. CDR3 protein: CASRQGAQPQHF. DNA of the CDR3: TGTGCCAGCAGACAGGGGGCTCAGCCCCAGCATTTT. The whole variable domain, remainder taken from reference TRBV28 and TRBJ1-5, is DVKVTQSSRYLVKRTGEKVFLECVQDMDHENMFWYRQDPGLGLRLIYFSYDVKMKEKGDIPEGYSVSREKKERFSLILESASTNQTSMYLCASRQGAQPQHFGDGTRLSIL.

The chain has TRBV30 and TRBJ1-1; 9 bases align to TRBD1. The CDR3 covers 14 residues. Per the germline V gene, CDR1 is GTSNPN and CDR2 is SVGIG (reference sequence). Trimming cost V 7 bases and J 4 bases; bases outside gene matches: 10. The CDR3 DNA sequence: TGTGCCTTCGAGACAGGGGGGTGGATCACTGAAGCTTTCTTT. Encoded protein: CAFETGGWITEAFF.

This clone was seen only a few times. The chain's CDR3 is CATSRDRGLLGGPQHF. The CDR3 DNA reads as TGTGCCACCAGCAGAGATCGAGGCCTCCTCGGGGGGCCCCAGCATTTT. This sequence joins TRBV15 and TRBJ1-5; the D gene is possibly TRBD1 (5 bases). The germline V gene has CDR1 LNHNV and CDR2 YYDKDF (reference sequence). V was cut by 0 bases and J by 9 bases, with 18 bases left in between. The length of the CDR3 is 16 residues. Filled out from reference TRBV15 and TRBJ1-5, the complete variable domain reads DAMVIQNPRYQVTQFGKPVTLSCSQTLNHNVMYWYQQKSSQAPKLLFHYYDKDFNNEADTPDNFQSRRPNTSFCFLDIRSPGLGDTAMYLCATSRDRGLLGGPQHFGDGTRLSIL.

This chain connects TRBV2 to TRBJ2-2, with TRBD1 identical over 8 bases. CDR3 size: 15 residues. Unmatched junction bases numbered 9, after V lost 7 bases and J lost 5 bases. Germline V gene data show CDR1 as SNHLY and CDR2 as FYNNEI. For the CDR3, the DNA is TGTGCCAGCACCAGAGACAGGGGCGGGACCGGGGAGCTGTTTTTT. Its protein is CASTRDRGGTGELFF. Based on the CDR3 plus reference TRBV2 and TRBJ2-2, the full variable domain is EPEVTQTPSHQVTQMGQEVILRCVPISNHLYFYWYRQILGQKVEFLVSFYNNEISEKSEIFDDQFSVERPDGSNFTLKIRSTKLEDSAMYFCASTRDRGGTGELFFGEGSRLTVL.

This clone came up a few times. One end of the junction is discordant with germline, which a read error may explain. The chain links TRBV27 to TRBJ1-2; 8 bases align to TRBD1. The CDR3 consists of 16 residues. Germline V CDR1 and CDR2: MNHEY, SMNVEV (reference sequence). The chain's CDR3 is CASTLRGQGLNYGYTF. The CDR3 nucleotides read TGTGCCAGCACTTTACGAGGACAGGGCCTTAACTATGGCTACACCTTC.

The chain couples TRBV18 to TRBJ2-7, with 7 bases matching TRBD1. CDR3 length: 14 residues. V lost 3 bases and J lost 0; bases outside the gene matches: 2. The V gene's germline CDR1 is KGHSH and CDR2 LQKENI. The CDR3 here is CASSPWDSSYEQYF. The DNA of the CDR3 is TGTGCCAGCTCACCTTGGGACAGCTCCTACGAGCAGTACTTC.

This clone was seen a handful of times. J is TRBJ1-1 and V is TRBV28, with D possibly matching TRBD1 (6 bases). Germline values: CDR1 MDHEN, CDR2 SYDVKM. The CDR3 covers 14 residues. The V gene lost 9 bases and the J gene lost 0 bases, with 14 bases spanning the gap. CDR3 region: CASVRGDMNTEAFF. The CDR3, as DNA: TGTGCCAGTGTCCGGGGGGACATGAACACTGAAGCTTTCTTT.

Written as DNA, the CDR3 is TGTGCCAGCAGCGTAGGTAGCGGGGGGGCTAATGAGCAGTTCTTC. Protein sequence: CASSVGSGGANEQFF. The chain joins TRBV9 to TRBJ2-1; 11 bases align to TRBD2. The germline gives CDR1 SGDLS, CDR2 YYNGEE. V dropped 0 bases and J dropped 7; count of bases not matched to a gene: 3. The CDR3 totals 15 residues.

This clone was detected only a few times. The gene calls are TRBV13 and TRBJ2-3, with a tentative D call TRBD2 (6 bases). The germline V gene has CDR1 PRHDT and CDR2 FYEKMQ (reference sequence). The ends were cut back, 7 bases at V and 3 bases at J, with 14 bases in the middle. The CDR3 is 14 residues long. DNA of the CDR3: TGTGCCAGCACCAAACCCGGGGGAACAGATACGCAGTATTTT. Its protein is CASTKPGGTDTQYF.

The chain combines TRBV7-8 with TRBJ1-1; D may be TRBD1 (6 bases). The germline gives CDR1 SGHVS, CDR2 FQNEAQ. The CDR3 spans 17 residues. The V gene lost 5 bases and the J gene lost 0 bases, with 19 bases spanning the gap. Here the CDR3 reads CASSRRQGPYMNTEAFF. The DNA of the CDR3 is TGTGCCAGCAGCAGACGCCAGGGGCCCTACATGAACACTGAAGCTTTCTTT.

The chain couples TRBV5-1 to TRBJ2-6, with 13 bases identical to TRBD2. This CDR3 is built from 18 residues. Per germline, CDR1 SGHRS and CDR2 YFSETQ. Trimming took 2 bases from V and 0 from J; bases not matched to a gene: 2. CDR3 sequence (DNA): TGCGCCAGCAGCTTTACTAGCGGGAGGGCCTCTGGGGCCAACGTCCTGACTTTC. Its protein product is CASSFTSGRASGANVLTF. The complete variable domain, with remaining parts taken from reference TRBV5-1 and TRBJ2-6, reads KAGVTQTPRYLIKTRGQQVTLSCSPISGHRSVSWYQQTPGQGLQFLFEYFSETQRNKGNFPGRFSGRQFSNSRSEMNVSTLELGDSALYLCASSFTSGRASGANVLTFGAGSRLTVL.

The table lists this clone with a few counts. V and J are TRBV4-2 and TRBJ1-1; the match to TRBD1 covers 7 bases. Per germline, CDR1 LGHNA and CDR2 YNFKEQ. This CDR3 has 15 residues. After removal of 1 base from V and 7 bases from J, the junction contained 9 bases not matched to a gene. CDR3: CASSQVSGTESEAFF. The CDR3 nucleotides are TGTGCCAGCAGCCAAGTTTCCGGGACAGAGAGTGAAGCTTTCTTT.

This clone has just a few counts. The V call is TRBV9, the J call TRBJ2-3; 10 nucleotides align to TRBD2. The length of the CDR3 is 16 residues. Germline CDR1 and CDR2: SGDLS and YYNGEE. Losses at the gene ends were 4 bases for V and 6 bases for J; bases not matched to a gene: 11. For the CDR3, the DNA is TGTGCCAGCAGCCCCGGCACTAGCGGGACCTGGGATACGCAGTATTTT. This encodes CASSPGTSGTWDTQYF.

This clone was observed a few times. The CDR3 reads CASRAQSSGANVLTF. The CDR3, as DNA: TGTGCCAGCAGGGCACAAAGCTCTGGGGCCAACGTCCTGACTTTC. J is TRBJ2-6 and V is TRBV6-5; D gene uncertain. The V end was cut by 6 bases, the J end by 0 bases, with 9 bases between. The CDR3 totals 15 residues. Looked up from germline, CDR1 is MNHEY and CDR2 is SVGAGI.

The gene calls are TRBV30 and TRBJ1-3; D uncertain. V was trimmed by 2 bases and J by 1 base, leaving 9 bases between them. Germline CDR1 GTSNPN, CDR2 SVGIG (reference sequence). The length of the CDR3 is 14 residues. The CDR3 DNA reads TGTGCCTGGAGTCGAGCACGTTCTGGAAACACCATATATTTT. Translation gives CAWSRARSGNTIYF.

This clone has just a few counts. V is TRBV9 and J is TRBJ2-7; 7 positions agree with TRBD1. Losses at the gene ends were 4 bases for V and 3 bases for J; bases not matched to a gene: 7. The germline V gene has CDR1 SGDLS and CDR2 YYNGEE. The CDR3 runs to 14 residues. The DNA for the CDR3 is TGTGCCAGCAGCCGGACAGGTGGGGACTACGAGCAGTACTTC. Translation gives CASSRTGGDYEQYF.

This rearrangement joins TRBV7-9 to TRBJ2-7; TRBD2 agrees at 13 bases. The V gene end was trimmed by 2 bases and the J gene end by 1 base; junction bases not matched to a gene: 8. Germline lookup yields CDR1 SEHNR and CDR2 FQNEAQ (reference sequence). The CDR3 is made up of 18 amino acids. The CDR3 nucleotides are TGTGCCAGCAGCTTACCGGGACTAGCGGGAAGGGGGTCCTACGAGCAGTACTTC. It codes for CASSLPGLAGRGSYEQYF.

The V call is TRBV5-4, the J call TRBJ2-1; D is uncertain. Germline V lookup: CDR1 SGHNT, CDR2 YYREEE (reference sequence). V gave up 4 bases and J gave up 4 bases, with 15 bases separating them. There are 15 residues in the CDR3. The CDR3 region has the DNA TGTGCCAGCAGCCTGAGTTCCGCGTTGTACAATGAGCAGTTCTTC. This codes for CASSLSSALYNEQFF.